The rows below give T cell receptor beta chains drawn from one sample of a study of shared clonotypes between healthy human individuals. The method was immunoSEQ multiplex PCR; TCRdb's version includes in-frame clones alone and lacks a portion of them. Of 980,000 or so clones listed, approximately 80% are singletons. The sequenced sample was memory CD4+ T cells sorted from blood. These receptors were taken from a man aged 18 to 30 in good health. Both conserved end residues are trimmed from each CDR3.

TRBV19	TRBJ2-7	ASSIGGQFYEQY
TRBV27	TRBJ1-6	ASSPQTGAKSPLH
TRBV6-6	TRBJ2-7	ASSATAYEQY
TRBV30	TRBJ2-3	ACTSGASTDTQY
TRBV6-6	TRBJ1-2	ASSYDESGGLYGYT
TRBV10-2	TRBJ1-2	ASSERTEIYGYT
TRBV27	TRBJ1-6	ASSSFRGAHSPLH
TRBV6-1	TRBJ1-1	ASSKDPGEAGNTEAF
TRBV25-1	TRBJ2-5	ASSEFQGQGETQY
TRBV5-1	TRBJ2-1	ASSLVPHNEQF
TRBV5-4	TRBJ1-1	ASSPAGAGNTEAF
TRBV7-8	TRBJ2-7	ASSSLAGPSSEQY
TRBV7-2	TRBJ2-7	ASSLATRQGASSEQY
TRBV11-3	TRBJ1-2	ASSLGSTATPNYGYT
TRBV7-3	TRBJ2-1	ASSLGGRRSSYNEQF
TRBV29-1	TRBJ2-2	SVDRADTGELF
TRBV28	TRBJ2-7	ASSTDRGLYEQY
TRBV4-3	TRBJ2-1	ASSRGQALGNEQF
TRBV10-3	TRBJ1-1	AIRKGPMNTEAF
TRBV7-2	TRBJ1-6	ASNPGQGPFGSPLH
TRBV6-1	TRBJ2-3	ASSASGGGADTQY
TRBV7-8	TRBJ2-1	ASSLAGLAIHNEQF
TRBV2	TRBJ2-2	ASKGQLNTGELF
TRBV11-2	TRBJ2-5	ASSLGGWSIETQY
TRBV5-1	TRBJ1-4	ASSLVSATNEKLF
TRBV6-6	TRBJ2-3	ASTPEVTDTQY
TRBV2	TRBJ2-4	ASSLDRMDIQY
TRBV7-7	TRBJ2-3	ASSLVSGGSYTQY
TRBV6-5	TRBJ1-2	ASSQTGAAPYGYT
TRBV6-1	TRBJ2-2	ASSEAGVATGELF
TRBV5-1	TRBJ2-7	ASSLYGRESYEQY
TRBV30	TRBJ1-2	AWAPNRGGYT
TRBV28	TRBJ1-5	ASSFNSNQPQH
TRBV9	TRBJ1-4	ASSVGVTGTGNEKLF
TRBV6-1	TRBJ2-2	ASSGPGQVAGELF
TRBV30	TRBJ1-2	AWSRTGGYGYT
TRBV11-2	TRBJ1-3	ASSPGFSGNTIY
TRBV5-6	TRBJ2-5	ASSLEGAGGINIETQY
TRBV28	TRBJ1-2	ASMAYGQGGYGYT
TRBV11-2	TRBJ2-7	ASSLDWGHSYEQY
TRBV2	TRBJ1-2	ASRGDITYGYT
TRBV30	TRBJ2-5	AWSVLWKNPQETQY
TRBV10-3	TRBJ1-2	AISDGTNYGYT
TRBV7-2	TRBJ1-3	ASGYSGNTIY
TRBV6-1	TRBJ2-2	ASSPPLDRELF
TRBV4-3	TRBJ2-3	ASSQGQDTQY
TRBV5-1	TRBJ2-5	ASSLEGGRETQY
TRBV7-2	TRBJ2-2	ASSGTGRTGELF
TRBV7-8	TRBJ2-5	ASSYGASGHRRETQY
TRBV18	TRBJ1-1	ASSPANGAEAF
TRBV5-4	TRBJ2-7	ASSLPFGGEQY
TRBV11-2	TRBJ2-3	ASSLGAGGPGDTQY
TRBV2	TRBJ2-2	ASSASGLNTGELF
TRBV7-2	TRBJ2-1	ASSPYSSEQF
TRBV28	TRBJ2-5	ASDSRGGETQY